Below, one TCR beta chain is given with its context. No antigen is known for it. Cells defined as naive were viable CD3+CD4+ or CD3+CD8+ and CCR7+CD45RA+CD45RO-CD95-CD27+CD28+. TCRdb's table, derived via immunoSEQ multiplex PCR, lists solely in-frame clones and lacks some. The sample lists around 15,000 clones; 90% to 95% were seen once. The data were taken from a study of T cells after posttransplantation cyclophosphamide. The study's findings and limits: Recipient CMV seropositivity and CMV reactivation strongly tracked TRB clonality.

Sequenced material: naive CD4+ T cells sorted from blood. The sequence was obtained from a woman aged 50 to 65 in good health and a related stem cell transplant donor.

CDR3 region: CASSPEYQETQYF. The CDR3 nucleotides read TGTGCCAGCAGCCCTGAGTACCAAGAGACCCAGTACTTC. The chain is built from TRBV11-3 and TRBJ2-5; D is ambiguous. This CDR3 comprises 13 residues. CDR1 and CDR2 from the germline V gene are SGHNT and YENEEA. Between the trimmed V and J ends, which lost 5 bases and 0 bases, there was a span of 7 bases.